This T cell receptor (beta chain) was captured by sequencing in a study of control samples from healthy donors and cancer patients. Germline CDR1 reads SGDLS; CDR2 reads YYNGEE. V dropped 3 bases and J dropped 1 base, with 10 bases sitting between them. This CDR3 contains 14 residues. The table came from immunoSEQ multiplex PCR; TCRdb's copy has only in-frame clones and leaves some out. Of about 250,000 clones listed, roughly 80% are singletons. This TCR was recovered from an older woman with lung cancer. The material sequenced was PBMCs. The V call is TRBV9, the J call TRBJ1-1; D may be TRBD1 (5 bases). The CDR3 loop reads CASSANQGNTEAFF. Here the CDR3 DNA reads TGTGCCAGCAGCGCAAATCAGGGGAACACTGAAGCTTTCTTT.